Listed here are 6 T cell receptor beta chains from one sample, sequenced in a study of PD-1 blockade in classical Hodgkin lymphoma (dated by TCRdb to about 2020). This sample's time point label indicates: cycle 4 day 1 (C4D1), after less than 7 weeks of nivolumab. Relapse after autologous stem cell transplantation had occurred in all trial patients, and cohorts A, B and C were distinguished by prior brentuximab vedotin exposure. Library preparation used the immunoSEQ multiplex PCR assay. In TCRdb, the immuneACCESS table is reduced to in-frame sequences with V and J assigned. These tables do not hold every clone; where another copy was compared, an unresolved V gene accounts for under half, and the others remain unexplained. The sample records over 50,000 clones, 70% to 90% of which are singletons. The leading ten clones occupy about 8.1% of the sample. Here the sequenced sample was peripheral blood mononuclear cells (PBMCs), taken before the fourth cycle of nivolumab. These TCRs come from a human donor with classical Hodgkin lymphoma.

The chain couples TRBV5-5 to TRBJ1-6, with D hard to call. Germline-derived CDR1 and CDR2 are SGHKS and YYEKEE (reference sequence). The CDR3 is 16 amino acids. V lost 0 bases, J lost 5 bases, and 12 bases lay in between. The CDR3 region is CASSLDWPDHNSPLHF. In DNA form, the CDR3 reads TGTGCCAGCAGCTTGGACTGGCCGGACCATAATTCACCCCTCCACTTT.

J is TRBJ2-5 and V is TRBV5-1; TRBD2 is a possible D gene (6 bases). Germline V gene sequence: CDR1 SGHRS, CDR2 YFSETQ. The CDR3 runs to 14 residues. V lost 4 bases to trimming and J lost 5 bases, with 15 bases between them. CDR3 nucleotides: TGCGCCAGCAGCCGTCTTGGAGGGCGGGAGACCCAGTACTTC. Its translation: CASSRLGGRETQYF.

V is TRBV5-1 and J is TRBJ1-6; 8 bases line up with TRBD1. CDR3 length equals 16 residues. CDR1 is SGHRS and CDR2 is YFSETQ in the germline V gene. With V trimmed by 9 bases and J by 8 bases, 16 bases remained unmatched. CDR3 nucleotides: TGCGCCACCAGGATAGGGACAGGAGGGTTTTATTCACCCCTCCACTTT. Translating gives CATRIGTGGFYSPLHF.

This chain joins TRBV5-1 and TRBJ2-3; 7 nucleotides agree with TRBD1. Germline CDR1 is SGHRS and CDR2 is YFSETQ. The CDR3 sequence is 15 residues long. After removal of 0 bases from V and 0 bases from J, the junction contained 1 base not matched to a gene. The chain's CDR3 is CASSLGQGSTDTQYF. CDR3 DNA: TGCGCCAGCAGCTTGGGACAGGGTAGCACAGATACGCAGTATTTT. The variable domain in full, completed from reference TRBV5-1 and TRBJ2-3, reads KAGVTQTPRYLIKTRGQQVTLSCSPISGHRSVSWYQQTPGQGLQFLFEYFSETQRNKGNFPGRFSGRQFSNSRSEMNVSTLELGDSALYLCASSLGQGSTDTQYFGPGTRLTVL.

The chain links TRBV5-1 to TRBJ2-1; TRBD2 matches 10 bases. The V segment lost 0 bases and the J segment 8 bases; nucleotides outside the gene matches: 8. Germline CDR1 SGHRS, CDR2 YFSETQ. This CDR3 comprises 16 residues. The DNA of the CDR3 is TGCGCCAGCAGCTTGGGCGAGCGGGGGGGCCCTTATGAGCAGTTCTTC. Protein product: CASSLGERGGPYEQFF.

The chain joins TRBV5-5 to TRBJ1-5; D might be TRBD1 (5 bases). CDR1 and CDR2 from the germline V gene are SGHKS and YYEKEE (reference sequence). The V end lost 2 bases, the J end lost 4 bases, and 10 bases lay between the germline ends. This CDR3 has 14 residues. CDR3 DNA sequence: TGTGCCAGCAGCTTAGACGGGGGTAATCAGCCCCAGCATTTT. Amino acids: CASSLDGGNQPQHF. Full variable domain (rest looked up from reference TRBV5-5 and TRBJ1-5): DAGVTQSPTHLIKTRGQQVTLRCSPISGHKSVSWYQQVLGQGPQFIFQYYEKEERGRGNFPDRFSARQFPNYSSELNVNALLLGDSALYLCASSLDGGNQPQHFGDGTRLSIL.